These 15 T cell receptor beta chains came from one sample sequenced in a study of a mutant IDH1 vaccine in newly diagnosed glioma. Their specific antigens are unknown. Assay used: immunoSEQ multiplex PCR; TCRdb lists only in-frame clones, some missing. The table has 20,000 to 25,000 clones, under 80% seen once. Documented time point: week 11, during vaccination. A single vaccine dose contained 300 ug of mutant IDH1 20-mer peptide, and topical imiquimod was used with it. The source was peripheral blood mononuclear cells (PBMCs), collected from a glioma patient whose treatment included an IDH1 peptide vaccine. The receptors were gathered from a man in his late teens or twenties with glioma. Some clones in this sample may be carry-over from other donors' samples.

The rearrangement joins TRBV15 to TRBJ2-3; D may be TRBD2 (5 bases). The CDR3 is made up of 15 amino acids. Germline assignment: CDR1 LNHNV and CDR2 YYDKDF (reference sequence). V lost 3 bases and J lost 0, with 10 bases in between. CDR3 sequence reads: CATSRSGSSTDTQYF. The CDR3 nucleotides are TGTGCCACCAGCAGGAGCGGATCTAGCACAGATACGCAGTATTTT.

The chain joins TRBV19 to TRBJ2-6; no firm D call. Germline values: CDR1 LNHDA, CDR2 SQIVND (reference sequence). V dropped 6 bases and J dropped 0 bases, with 9 bases sitting between them. The CDR3 extends over 15 amino acids. CDR3 in amino acids: CASRTASSGANVLTF. DNA of the CDR3: TGTGCCAGTAGGACGGCCAGCTCTGGGGCCAACGTCCTGACTTTC.

The chain joins TRBV7-8 to TRBJ2-7; D is unresolved. The V gene's germline CDR1 is SGHVS and CDR2 FQNEAQ. The CDR3 extends over 15 amino acids. Trimming left V 6 bases short and J 0 bases short, with 15 bases between. Here the CDR3 DNA reads TGTGCCAGCAGTCTTCTCCAGACACACTCCTACGAGCAGTACTTC. Its protein is CASSLLQTHSYEQYF. The full variable domain, completed using reference TRBV7-8 and TRBJ2-7, is GAGVSQSPRYKVAKRGQDVALRCDPISGHVSLFWYQQALGQGPEFLTYFQNEAQLDKSGLPSDRFFAERPEGSVSTLKIQRTQQEDSAVYLCASSLLQTHSYEQYFGPGTRLTVT.

The chain carries TRBV5-4 and TRBJ2-6, with 7 bases that match TRBD1. In germline, CDR1 is SGHNT, CDR2 YYREEE (reference sequence). This CDR3 spans 18 amino acids. V trimming: 2 bases; J trimming: 0 bases; junction bases outside the gene matches: 8. The CDR3 protein is CASSLFRDSPSGANVLTF. The DNA for the CDR3 is TGTGCCAGCAGCTTATTCCGGGACAGCCCCTCTGGGGCCAACGTCCTGACTTTC.

A few counts support this clone. The chain employs TRBV6-4 and TRBJ2-1; 9 nucleotides agree with TRBD2. Germline CDR1 and CDR2: MRHNA and SNTAGT. After removal of 4 bases from V and 4 bases from J, the junction contained 11 bases not matched to a gene. The CDR3 consists of 17 residues. This CDR3 reads CASSVNPAGGGYNEQFF. CDR3 DNA sequence: TGTGCCAGCAGTGTCAATCCGGCGGGGGGGGGATACAATGAGCAGTTCTTC.

V gene TRBV2 combines with J gene TRBJ1-4, with TRBD1 identical over 7 bases. This CDR3 has 17 residues. Trimming at V came to 8 bases and at J to 0 bases, leaving 12 bases not matched to a gene. Germline values: CDR1 SNHLY, CDR2 FYNNEI. CDR3 protein: CASDLDRVPPTNEKLFF. The CDR3 DNA follows: TGTGCCAGCGACCTAGACAGGGTTCCTCCAACTAATGAAAAACTGTTTTTT.

This clone occurred a few times. V usage is TRBV5-1 and J usage is TRBJ1-1, with D perhaps TRBD1 (5 bases). Trimming cost V 4 bases and J 4 bases, with 14 bases left between them. The length of the CDR3 is 14 residues. The germline V gene has CDR1 SGHRS and CDR2 YFSETQ. CDR3 in DNA: TGCGCCAGCAGCCGGGACCCCAGCTCCACTGAAGCTTTCTTT. This codes for CASSRDPSSTEAFF.

This chain uses TRBV28 with TRBJ1-1; D is undetermined. Looked up from germline, CDR1 is MDHEN and CDR2 is SYDVKM. The V end was cut by 3 bases, the J end by 1 base, with 9 bases between. The CDR3 consists of 14 residues. CDR3 sequence: CASSFDTGNTEAFF. In DNA form, the CDR3 reads TGTGCCAGCAGTTTCGACACCGGGAACACTGAAGCTTTCTTT.

This clone was seen only once. The J gene is TRBJ2-5, the V gene TRBV7-8; perhaps TRBD2 as D (5 bases). Germline V lookup: CDR1 SGHVS, CDR2 FQNEAQ. The CDR3 consists of 15 residues. V was clipped by 5 bases and J by 4 bases, with 17 bases between them. The CDR3 DNA sequence: TGTGCCAGCAGCCTCACTACCGGGGTGTTAGAGACCCAGTACTTC. Protein sequence: CASSLTTGVLETQYF.

This clone was counted a few times. The chain recombines TRBV7-9 with TRBJ1-2; a weak D match, TRBD1 (6 bases). Trimming pared 5 bases from V and 0 bases from J, leaving 19 bases between. In germline, CDR1 is SEHNR, CDR2 FQNEAQ (reference sequence). This CDR3 has 17 residues. The CDR3 DNA follows: TGTGCCAGCAGCCTGGGGACAACAATCACCTCTAACTATGGCTACACCTTC. As protein: CASSLGTTITSNYGYTF.

The chain is built from TRBV10-3 and TRBJ1-2, with 7 positions matching TRBD1. The CDR3 has 14 amino acids. Germline assignment: CDR1 ENHRY and CDR2 SYGVKD. Trimming removed 4 bases from V and 3 bases from J; junction bases left unmatched: 5. This CDR3 is CAISGAGGDYGYTF. The CDR3 nucleotides are TGTGCCATCAGTGGGGCAGGGGGGGACTATGGCTACACCTTC.

This rearrangement joins TRBV4-1 to TRBJ1-1, with 7 bases identical to TRBD1. The V gene's germline CDR1 is MGHRA and CDR2 YSYEKL. The CDR3 extends over 16 amino acids. The V gene end was trimmed by 3 bases and the J gene end by 5 bases; junction bases not matched to a gene: 12. The CDR3 DNA reads TGCGCCAGCAGCCAGGGCCCGGGCAGGGGGGAAACTGAAGCTTTCTTT. Translated, it gives CASSQGPGRGETEAFF.

This chain joins TRBV27 and TRBJ2-3; D gene uncertain. The V end was cut by 5 bases, the J end by 4 bases, with 10 bases between. Germline lookup yields CDR1 MNHEY and CDR2 SMNVEV (reference sequence). There are 13 residues in the CDR3. CDR3 nucleotides: TGTGCCAGCAGTCGGTCCCTACCAGATACGCAGTATTTT. Protein sequence: CASSRSLPDTQYF.

This chain connects TRBV7-9 to TRBJ2-1; weak D call: TRBD2 (6 bases). Per the germline V gene, CDR1 is SEHNR and CDR2 is FQNEAQ (reference sequence). V was shortened by 3 bases and J by 14 bases, with 23 bases between the two germline ends. This CDR3 region has 15 residues. CDR3 nucleotide sequence: TGTGCCAGCAGCTTCCGAAGCTCGACTGGGACGGGGGAGTTCTTC. Its protein is CASSFRSSTGTGEFF. Combining the CDR3 with reference TRBV7-9 and TRBJ2-1 gives the whole variable domain DTGVSQNPRHKITKRGQNVTFRCDPISEHNRLYWYRQTLGQGPEFLTYFQNEAQLEKSRLLSDRFSAERPKGSFSTLEIQRTEQGDSAMYLCASSFRSSTGTGEFFGPGTRLTVL.

The rearrangement links TRBV7-8 to TRBJ1-6, with D perhaps matching TRBD1 (6 bases). V shed 1 base and J shed 5 bases, with 12 bases lying between them. The CDR3 totals 16 residues. Germline CDR1 is SGHVS and CDR2 is FQNEAQ. The CDR3 here is CASSLGDNRNNSPLHF. The CDR3 coding sequence is TGTGCCAGCAGCTTAGGGGACAACCGAAATAATTCACCCCTCCACTTT. Looking up the rest from reference TRBV7-8 and TRBJ1-6 gives the full variable domain: GAGVSQSPRYKVAKRGQDVALRCDPISGHVSLFWYQQALGQGPEFLTYFQNEAQLDKSGLPSDRFFAERPEGSVSTLKIQRTQQEDSAVYLCASSLGDNRNNSPLHFGNGTRLTVT.